The present T cell receptor (beta chain) was sequenced within a study of shared clonotypes between healthy human individuals. Sequencing used immunoSEQ multiplex PCR; TCRdb keeps in-frame clones, though not all of them. The profile shows over a million clones, roughly 96% of them singletons. The CDR3 is 18 residues long. The germline V gene encodes CDR1 LNHDA and CDR2 SQIVND (reference sequence). Losses at the gene ends were 6 bases for V and 4 bases for J; bases not matched to a gene: 12. The specimen sequenced was naive CD4+ T cells sorted from blood. Subset given: CD45RA+ positively selected. This clonotype was obtained from a man aged 25-45 years in good health. The chain couples TRBV19 to TRBJ2-1; 13 nucleotides match TRBD2. CDR3 sequence reads: CASRNSGLAGRRYNEQFF. The CDR3, as DNA: TGTGCCAGTAGAAATTCGGGACTAGCGGGGAGAAGATACAATGAGCAGTTCTTC.